One and the same sample provided the 16 T cell receptor beta chains below, sequenced in a study of vaccination effects on CD4 cells after COVID-19 (dated by TCRdb to between 2022 and 2023). After around ten days of culture, CD4+ T cells were isolated with the EasySep CD4+ T cell isolation kit. Each participant got two doses of an mRNA SARS-CoV-2 vaccine, either BNT162b2 or mRNA-1273. Which antigens these TCRs recognize remains unknown. The library was prepared using the immunoSEQ multiplex PCR assay. TCRdb retrieved this table from immuneACCESS and kept in-frame rearrangements only. Not all clones are present; in checked studies, unresolved V genes account for under half, and no reason is known for the remainder. The sample table holds more than 8,500 clones, of which around 74% were seen once. The ten most abundant clones make up about a tenth of the sample. The source was CD4+ T cells from PBMCs cultured without peptide, collected after COVID-19 vaccination. These receptors were obtained from a human donor who received a COVID-19 vaccine.

CDR3 bases: TGTGCCAGCAGTGAAATCAGGGGCGGGGGAGCTTTCTTT. It translates to CASSEIRGGGAFF. This chain uses TRBV6-1 with TRBJ1-1, with D possibly TRBD1 on 6 matching bases. Germline V gene lookup returns CDR1 MNHNS and CDR2 SASEGT. V shed 2 bases and J shed 10 bases, with 14 bases lying between them. The CDR3 covers 13 residues.

The V gene is TRBV10-1, the J gene TRBJ1-1; D remains ambiguous. Trimming cost V 0 bases and J 10 bases, with 6 bases left between them. Germline V lookup: CDR1 WNHNN, CDR2 SYGVQD (reference sequence). The CDR3 runs to 11 residues. The CDR3 spells CASSESVGAFF. In DNA, the CDR3 is TGCGCCAGCAGTGAGTCAGTCGGAGCTTTCTTT.

V gene TRBV6-1 combines with J gene TRBJ1-2, with 10 nucleotides matching TRBD1. The germline gives CDR1 MNHNS, CDR2 SASEGT. CDR3 length equals 14 residues. Trimming at V came to 3 bases and at J to 8 bases, leaving 6 bases not matched to a gene. This CDR3 reads CASSDGDRGRGYTF. The CDR3 DNA reads TGTGCCAGCAGTGATGGGGACAGGGGACGAGGCTACACCTTC.

The rearrangement joins TRBV20-1 to TRBJ1-2, with D possibly being TRBD1 (6 bases). CDR1 is DFQATT, CDR2 SNEGSKA, per germline (reference sequence). V dropped 6 bases and J dropped 7 bases, with 12 bases sitting between them. This CDR3 is 11 amino acids long. The CDR3 DNA reads as TGCAGTGCCCAGGACAGTCCTGGCTACACCTTC. Translation: CSAQDSPGYTF.

This chain links TRBV28 with TRBJ2-2, with 7 bases matching TRBD2. The CDR3 has 15 amino acids. V was clipped by 3 bases and J by 5 bases; unmatched bases: 6. Germline V CDR1 and CDR2: MDHEN, SYDVKM. This CDR3 reads CASSLRGMGTGELFF. The CDR3 region has the DNA TGTGCCAGCAGTTTGCGGGGGATGGGGACCGGGGAGCTGTTTTTT.

This clone was seen only a few times. This chain connects TRBV20-1 to TRBJ2-2; D ambiguous. This CDR3 is 13 amino acids long. Germline V lookup: CDR1 DFQATT, CDR2 SNEGSKA (reference sequence). V was shortened by 3 bases and J by 0 bases, with 5 bases between the two germline ends. This chain's CDR3 is CSASRANTGELFF. The DNA of the CDR3 is TGCAGTGCTAGTCGGGCGAACACCGGGGAGCTGTTTTTT.

The chain joins TRBV10-3 to TRBJ1-5; D may be TRBD1 (5 bases). This CDR3 region has 16 residues. Looked up from germline, CDR1 is ENHRY and CDR2 is SYGVKD. V was pared by 2 bases and J by 3 bases, with 14 bases between. The CDR3 loop is CAISEPRGSTNQPQHF. The CDR3 bases are TGTGCCATCAGTGAGCCCCGGGGGAGTACCAATCAGCCCCAGCATTTT.

For this clone: An end of the junction differs from the germline gene, which may be a read error. The chain employs TRBV4-2 and TRBJ2-1; D is possibly TRBD1 or TRBD2 (5 bases each). CDR3 length: 16 residues. Germline lookup yields CDR1 LGHNA and CDR2 YNFKEQ. Here the CDR3 reads CASSQYLGTSDNEQFF. CDR3 sequence (DNA): TGTGCCAGCAGCCAATACCTCGGGACCTCCGACAATGAGCAGTTCTTC.

The V call is TRBV19, the J call TRBJ2-4; either TRBD1 or TRBD2 may supply D (5 bases each). Germline CDR1 is LNHDA and CDR2 is SQIVND (reference sequence). The germline V and J ends were trimmed by 5 bases and 2 bases, with 19 bases remaining between them. The CDR3 totals 17 residues. CDR3 sequence reads: CASSAGRVRATKNIQYF. The CDR3 DNA is TGTGCCAGTAGTGCGGGTAGGGTCAGGGCGACCAAAAACATTCAGTACTTC.

The chain links TRBV6-5 to TRBJ1-1; no definite D call. The germline V gene has CDR1 MNHEY and CDR2 SVGAGI. The V end was cut by 8 bases, the J end by 1 base, with 14 bases between. The CDR3 is 14 amino acids. This CDR3 is CASARGGTNTEAFF. The DNA for the CDR3 is TGTGCCAGCGCCCGGGGTGGAACGAACACTGAAGCTTTCTTT.

V is TRBV19 and J is TRBJ1-1; 8 nucleotides line up with TRBD1. Per germline, CDR1 LNHDA and CDR2 SQIVND (reference sequence). This CDR3 has 16 residues. Trimming took 8 bases from V and 4 from J; bases not matched to a gene: 15. The CDR3 here is CASRSGQGGYSTEAFF. The CDR3 region has the DNA TGTGCCAGTCGATCCGGACAGGGAGGTTACTCCACTGAAGCTTTCTTT.

The chain recombines TRBV2 with TRBJ1-1; TRBD1 agrees at 8 bases. Germline V lookup: CDR1 SNHLY, CDR2 FYNNEI. The CDR3 length is 13 residues. J was trimmed by 7 bases and V by 4 bases; bases with no gene match: 5. The CDR3 nucleotides are TGTGCCAGCAGTGCGGGACAGGATATTGAAGCTTTCTTT. Amino acid sequence: CASSAGQDIEAFF. Full variable domain (remainder filled in from reference TRBV2 and TRBJ1-1): EPEVTQTPSHQVTQMGQEVILRCVPISNHLYFYWYRQILGQKVEFLVSFYNNEISEKSEIFDDQFSVERPDGSNFTLKIRSTKLEDSAMYFCASSAGQDIEAFFGQGTRLTVV.

The chain carries TRBV28 and TRBJ1-4; TRBD1 aligns across 11 bases. The CDR3 length is 17 residues. The V gene end was trimmed by 5 bases and the J gene end by 3 bases; junction bases not matched to a gene: 8. CDR1 and CDR2 from the germline V gene are MDHEN and SYDVKM. CDR3 sequence: CASSPDRGRPANEKLFF. CDR3 DNA sequence: TGTGCCAGCAGTCCGGACAGGGGGCGTCCGGCTAATGAAAAACTGTTTTTT.

The genes are TRBV15 and TRBJ2-5; 8 bases line up with TRBD2. This CDR3 spans 14 amino acids. V lost 5 bases and J lost 5; bases outside the gene matches: 7. In germline, CDR1 is LNHNV, CDR2 YYDKDF (reference sequence). The CDR3 region is CATSSRGGPETQYF. For the CDR3, the DNA is TGTGCCACCAGCTCCCGGGGGGGCCCTGAGACCCAGTACTTC.

The V gene is TRBV6-5, the J gene TRBJ1-1, with D possibly matching TRBD1 (5 bases). Germline lookup yields CDR1 MNHEY and CDR2 SVGAGI. This CDR3 contains 14 residues. V was pared by 5 bases and J by 5 bases, with 15 bases between. Here the CDR3 reads CASSHRTEGTEAFF. CDR3 nucleotides: TGTGCCAGCAGTCACCGAACCGAGGGGACTGAAGCTTTCTTT.

The rearrangement links TRBV7-8 to TRBJ2-6; 8 positions match TRBD1. CDR1 and CDR2 (germline): SGHVS, FQNEAQ. CDR3 length equals 20 residues. The J segment lost 0 bases and the V segment lost 6 bases, leaving 16 bases of the junction unmatched. The CDR3 sequence is CASRAFLGDRKTSGANVLTF. CDR3 DNA sequence: TGTGCCAGCAGAGCTTTCCTGGGGGACAGGAAAACCTCTGGGGCCAACGTCCTGACTTTC.